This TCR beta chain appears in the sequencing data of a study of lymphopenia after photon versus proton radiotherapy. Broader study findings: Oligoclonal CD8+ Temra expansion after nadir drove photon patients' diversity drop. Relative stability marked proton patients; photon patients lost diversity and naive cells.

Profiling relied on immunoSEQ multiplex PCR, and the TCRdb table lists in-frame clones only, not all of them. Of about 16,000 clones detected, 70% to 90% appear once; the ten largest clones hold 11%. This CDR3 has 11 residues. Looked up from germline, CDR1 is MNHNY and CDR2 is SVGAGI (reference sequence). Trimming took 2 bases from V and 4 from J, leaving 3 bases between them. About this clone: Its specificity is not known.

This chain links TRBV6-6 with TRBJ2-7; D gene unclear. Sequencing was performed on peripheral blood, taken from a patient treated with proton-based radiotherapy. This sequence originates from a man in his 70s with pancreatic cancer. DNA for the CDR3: TGTGCCAGCAGTTACAGGTACGAGCAGTACTTC. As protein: CASSYRYEQYF.